The T cell receptor (beta chain) under discussion was sequenced for a study of shared clonotypes between healthy human individuals. For the study at large: Aged between 18 and 49, the donors were a couple of women and three men.

In replicate PCRs of sorted subsets, roughly 200 ng DNA, about 30,000 T cell genomes, was used. Clones were read by immunoSEQ multiplex PCR, and TCRdb kept only the in-frame ones, dropping some. Of around 2.5 million clones listed, 93% are singletons. Remarks on this clone: No antigen is known for it.

Whole-study results and caveats: Donor clonotype sharing was expected to depend on sequencing depth.

The germline V gene encodes CDR1 SGHRS and CDR2 YFSETQ. With 0 bases removed from V and 3 bases from J, the gap between germline ends came to 13 bases. The CDR3 length is 17 residues. Healthy adults negative for HIV, lacking recent acute infections or vaccinations, served as donors. This TCR was recovered from a man between 18 and 35 years old in good health. Some clones in this sample may be carry-over from other donors' samples. Material: naive CD4+ T cells from PBMCs. Subset specified: CD45RA+ positively selected. The genes are TRBV5-1 and TRBJ2-6, with D perhaps TRBD2 (6 bases). The chain's CDR3 is CASSLGSWGLGANVLTF. The CDR3 DNA is TGCGCCAGCAGCTTGGGGTCATGGGGACTTGGGGCCAACGTCCTGACTTTC.